This T cell receptor (beta chain) originates from a study of blood T cell repertoires in COVID-19. Measured with immunoSEQ multiplex PCR; TCRdb has only the in-frame clones, and not every one. The sample records fewer than 350,000 clones, 85% being singletons. CDR3 length: 15 amino acids. CDR1 and CDR2 (germline): MGHRA, YSYEKL. V was clipped by 0 bases and J by 2 bases; unmatched bases: 4. The chain couples TRBV4-1 to TRBJ2-7; 7 bases align to TRBD1. The material sequenced was PBMCs or T cells enriched from blood (not recorded which). The sequence was obtained from a woman aged 30 to 39 who had been exposed to COVID-19. The CDR3 region has the DNA TGCGCCAGCAGCCAAGATTCAGGGGGTGCCTACGAGCAGTACTTC. It codes for CASSQDSGGAYEQYF.